A single sample gave rise to the 6 T cell receptor beta chains below, sequenced in a study of blood T cells in healthy people across ages. Next came a second PCR, run for about 7 to 11 cycles, which used a sample-barcoded 5' primer along with a J-beta primer mix. TCRdb analysed the 5' RACE reads with MiXCR anew, one entry per CDR3 protein. Counted here are 1.5 million to 2 million distinct CDR3 sequences, approximately 30% occurring once; the ten biggest clones make up less than 9.5%. The sample comprised blood. These receptor sequences come from a woman in her thirties in good health.

This clonotype has a handful of counts. The chain recombines TRBV20-1 with TRBJ2-3; 11 nucleotides agree with TRBD2. The CDR3 is 15 residues long. J was trimmed by 0 bases and V by 2 bases; bases with no gene match: 1. From germline, CDR1 is DFQATT and CDR2 SNEGSKA (reference sequence). The CDR3 nucleotides are TGCAGTGCTAGAACTAGCGGGGGAAGCACAGATACGCAGTATTTT. Residues: CSARTSGGSTDTQYF.

The chain links TRBV2 to TRBJ2-4, with 11 bases that match TRBD1. The CDR3 sequence is 16 residues long. Germline V CDR1 and CDR2: SNHLY, FYNNEI. After removal of 7 bases from V and 6 bases from J, the junction contained 11 bases not matched to a gene. CDR3: CASKRDGGTGGNIQYF. The CDR3 bases are TGTGCCAGCAAAAGAGATGGCGGGACAGGGGGAAACATTCAGTACTTC.

About this clonotype: Relative to the germline gene, one junction end is altered; a read error may explain this. CDR3 sequence reads: CACSKRCGNTEAFF. CDR3 bases: TGTGCCTGCAGCAAAAGATGCGGGAACACTGAAGCTTTCTTT. The V gene is TRBV7-2, the J gene TRBJ1-1, with D hard to call. CDR1 SGHTA and CDR2 FQGNSA come from the germline V gene. CDR3 length equals 14 residues.

This clonotype was counted only a few times. This chain connects TRBV7-2 to TRBJ2-5, with TRBD2 matching 11 bases. This CDR3 contains 16 residues. V dropped 5 bases and J dropped 0; count of bases not matched to a gene: 5. The V gene's germline CDR1 is SGHTA and CDR2 FQGNSA. CDR3 loop: CASSLGTSGYQETQYF. The CDR3 region has the DNA TGTGCCAGCAGCCTGGGGACTAGCGGTTACCAAGAGACCCAGTACTTC.

A word on this clonotype: The limits of the CDR3 on the DNA are not certain, so only TCRdb's listed CDR3 is given. The chain has TRBV5-5 and TRBJ2-7; the table assigns TRBD2, which was not confirmed against the DNA. The germline gives CDR1 SGHKS, CDR2 YYEKEE (reference sequence). The CDR3 is made up of 19 amino acids, end residues included. CDR3 region: CDSSIYLCSVRVLGGEQYF.

This clonotype was recorded a few times. The CDR3 here is CASTRPGANTGELFF. CDR3 bases: TGTGCCAGCACCCGACCAGGGGCGAACACCGGGGAGCTGTTTTTT. This sequence joins TRBV6-2 or TRBV6-3 and TRBJ2-2; weak D call: TRBD1 (6 bases). The V gene's germline CDR1 is MNHEY and CDR2 SVGEGT. This CDR3 contains 15 residues. The V end lost 7 bases, the J end lost 0 bases, and 12 bases lay between the germline ends.